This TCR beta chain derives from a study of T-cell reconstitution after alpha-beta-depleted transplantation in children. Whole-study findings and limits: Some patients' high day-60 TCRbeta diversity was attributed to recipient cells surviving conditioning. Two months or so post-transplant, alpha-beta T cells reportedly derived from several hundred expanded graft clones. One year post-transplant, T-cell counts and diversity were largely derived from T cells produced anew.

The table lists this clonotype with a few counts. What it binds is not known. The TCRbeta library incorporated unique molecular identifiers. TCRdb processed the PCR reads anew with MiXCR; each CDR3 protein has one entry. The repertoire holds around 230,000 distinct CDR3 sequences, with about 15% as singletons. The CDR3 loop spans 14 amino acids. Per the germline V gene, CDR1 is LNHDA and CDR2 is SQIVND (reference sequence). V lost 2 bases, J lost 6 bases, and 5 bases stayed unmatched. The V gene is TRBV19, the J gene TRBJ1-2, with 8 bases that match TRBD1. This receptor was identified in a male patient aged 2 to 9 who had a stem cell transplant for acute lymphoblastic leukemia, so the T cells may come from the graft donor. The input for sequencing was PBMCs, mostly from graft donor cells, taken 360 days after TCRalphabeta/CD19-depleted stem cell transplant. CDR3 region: CASSIRSGGHGYTF. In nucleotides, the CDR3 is TGTGCCAGTAGTATACGATCAGGGGGCCATGGCTACACCTTC.